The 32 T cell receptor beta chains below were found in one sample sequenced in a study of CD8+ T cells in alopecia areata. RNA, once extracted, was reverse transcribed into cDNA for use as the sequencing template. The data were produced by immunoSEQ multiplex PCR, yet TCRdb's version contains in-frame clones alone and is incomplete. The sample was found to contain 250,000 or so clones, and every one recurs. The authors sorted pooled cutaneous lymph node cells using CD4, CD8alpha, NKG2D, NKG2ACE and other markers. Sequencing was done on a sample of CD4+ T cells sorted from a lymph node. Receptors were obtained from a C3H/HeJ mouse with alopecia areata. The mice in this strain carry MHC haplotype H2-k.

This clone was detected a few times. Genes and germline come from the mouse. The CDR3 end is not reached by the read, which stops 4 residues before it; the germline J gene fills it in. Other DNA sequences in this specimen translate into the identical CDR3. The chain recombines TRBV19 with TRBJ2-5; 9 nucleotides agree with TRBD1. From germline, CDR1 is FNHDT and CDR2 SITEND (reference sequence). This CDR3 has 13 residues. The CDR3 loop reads CASSPDRGDTQYF. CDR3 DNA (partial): TGTGCCAGCAGTCCAGACAGGGGGGAC.

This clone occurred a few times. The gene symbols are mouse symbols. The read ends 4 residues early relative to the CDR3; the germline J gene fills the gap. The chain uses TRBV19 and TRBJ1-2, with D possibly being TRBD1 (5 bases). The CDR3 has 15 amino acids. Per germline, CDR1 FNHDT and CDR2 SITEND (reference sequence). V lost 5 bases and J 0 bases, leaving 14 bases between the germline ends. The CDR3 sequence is CASSARPGSNSDYTF. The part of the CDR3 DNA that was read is TGTGCCAGCAGCGCTAGGCCAGGGTCAAACTCC.

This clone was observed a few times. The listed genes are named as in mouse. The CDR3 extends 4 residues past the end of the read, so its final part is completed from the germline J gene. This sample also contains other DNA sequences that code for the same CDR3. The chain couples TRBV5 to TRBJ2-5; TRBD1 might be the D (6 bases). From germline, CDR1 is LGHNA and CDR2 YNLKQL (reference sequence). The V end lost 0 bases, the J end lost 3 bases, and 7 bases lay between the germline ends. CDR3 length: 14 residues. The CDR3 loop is CASSQEGGQDTQYF. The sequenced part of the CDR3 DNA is TGTGCCAGCAGCCAAGAAGGGGGACAAGAC.

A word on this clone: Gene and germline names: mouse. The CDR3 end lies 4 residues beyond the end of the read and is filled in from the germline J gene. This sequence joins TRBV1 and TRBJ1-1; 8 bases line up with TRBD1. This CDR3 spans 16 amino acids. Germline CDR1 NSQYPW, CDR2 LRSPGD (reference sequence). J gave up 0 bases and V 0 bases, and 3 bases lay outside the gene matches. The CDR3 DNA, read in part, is TGCACCTGCAGTGCAGAAGGACAGGGCGCAAACACA. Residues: CTCSAEGQGANT. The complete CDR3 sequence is CTCSAEGQGANTEVFF.

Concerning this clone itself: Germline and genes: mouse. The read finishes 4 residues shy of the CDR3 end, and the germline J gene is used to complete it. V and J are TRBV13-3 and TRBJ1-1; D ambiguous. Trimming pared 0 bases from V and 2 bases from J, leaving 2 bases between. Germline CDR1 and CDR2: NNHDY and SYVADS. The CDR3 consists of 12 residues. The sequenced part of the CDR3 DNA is TGTGCCAGCAGTGATGCTAACACA. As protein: CASSDANT. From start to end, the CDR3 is CASSDANTEVFF.

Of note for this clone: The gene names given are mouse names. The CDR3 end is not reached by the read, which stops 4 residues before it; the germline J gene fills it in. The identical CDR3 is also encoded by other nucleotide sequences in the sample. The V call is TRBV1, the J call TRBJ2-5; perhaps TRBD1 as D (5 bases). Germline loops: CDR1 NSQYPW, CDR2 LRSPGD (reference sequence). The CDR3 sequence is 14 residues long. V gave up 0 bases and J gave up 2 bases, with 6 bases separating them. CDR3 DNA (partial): TGCACCTGCAGTGCAGAGAGGGGCCAAGAC. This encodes CTCSAERGQD. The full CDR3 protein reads CTCSAERGQDTQYF.

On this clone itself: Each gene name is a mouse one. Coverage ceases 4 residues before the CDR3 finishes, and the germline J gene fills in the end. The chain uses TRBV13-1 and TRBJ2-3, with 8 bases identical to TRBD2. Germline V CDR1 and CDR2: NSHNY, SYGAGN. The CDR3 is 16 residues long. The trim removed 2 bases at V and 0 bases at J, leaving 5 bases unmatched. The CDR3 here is CASSEGGGRSAETLYF. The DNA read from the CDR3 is TGTGCCAGCAGTGAAGGGGGGGGGCGTAGTGCAGAA.

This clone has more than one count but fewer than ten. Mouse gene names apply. The CDR3 sequence is CASRGLAETLYF. CDR3 bases read: TGTGCCAGCAGAGGACTTGCAGAA. V and J are TRBV19 and TRBJ2-3, with a weak D call TRBD2 (5 bases). The read terminates 4 residues ahead of where the CDR3 ends, so the germline J gene completes it. V lost 5 bases and J lost 2, with 6 bases in between. The germline V gene has CDR1 FNHDT and CDR2 SITEND (reference sequence). CDR3 size: 12 residues.

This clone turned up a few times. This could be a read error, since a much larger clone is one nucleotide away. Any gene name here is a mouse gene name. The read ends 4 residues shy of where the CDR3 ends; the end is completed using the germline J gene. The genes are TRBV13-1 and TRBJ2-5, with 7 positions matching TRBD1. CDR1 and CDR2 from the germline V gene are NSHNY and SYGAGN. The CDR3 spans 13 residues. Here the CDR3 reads CASSKDREDTQYF. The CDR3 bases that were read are TGTGCCAGCAGCAAAGACAGGGAAGAC.

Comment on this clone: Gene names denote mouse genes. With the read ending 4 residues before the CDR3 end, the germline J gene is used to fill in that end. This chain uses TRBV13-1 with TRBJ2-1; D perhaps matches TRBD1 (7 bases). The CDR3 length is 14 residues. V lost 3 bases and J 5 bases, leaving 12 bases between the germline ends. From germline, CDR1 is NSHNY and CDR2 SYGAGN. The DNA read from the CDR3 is TGTGCCAGCAGTGTGAGGGGGCGCGATGCT. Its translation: CASSVRGRDA. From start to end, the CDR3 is CASSVRGRDAEQFF.

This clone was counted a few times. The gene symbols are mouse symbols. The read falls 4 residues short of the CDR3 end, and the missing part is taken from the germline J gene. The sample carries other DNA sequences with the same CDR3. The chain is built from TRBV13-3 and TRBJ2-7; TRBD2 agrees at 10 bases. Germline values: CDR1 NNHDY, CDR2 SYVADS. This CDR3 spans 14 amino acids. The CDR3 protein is CASSDAGGAYEQYF. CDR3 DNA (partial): TGTGCCAGCAGTGATGCTGGGGGGGCATAT.

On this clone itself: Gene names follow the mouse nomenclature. The sequenced part of the CDR3 DNA is TGTGCCAGCAGCCCCCCGGGGGGCCCA. This codes for CASSPPGGP. The whole CDR3 reads CASSPPGGPEVFF. The gene calls are TRBV19 and TRBJ1-1, with D perhaps TRBD1 (6 bases). The sequenced fragment ends 4 residues before the CDR3 boundary, so the rest is inferred from the germline J gene. CDR1 and CDR2 (germline): FNHDT, SITEND (reference sequence). CDR3 length: 13 amino acids.

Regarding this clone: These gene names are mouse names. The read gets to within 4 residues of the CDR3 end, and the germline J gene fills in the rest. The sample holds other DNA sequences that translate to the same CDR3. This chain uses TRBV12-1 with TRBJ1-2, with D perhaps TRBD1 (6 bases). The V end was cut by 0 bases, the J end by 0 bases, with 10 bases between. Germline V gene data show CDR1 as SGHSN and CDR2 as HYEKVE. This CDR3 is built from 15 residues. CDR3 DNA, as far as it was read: TGTGCCAGCTCTCTCGCGGGGGGCTCAAACTCC. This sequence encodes CASSLAGGSNS. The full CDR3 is CASSLAGGSNSDYTF.

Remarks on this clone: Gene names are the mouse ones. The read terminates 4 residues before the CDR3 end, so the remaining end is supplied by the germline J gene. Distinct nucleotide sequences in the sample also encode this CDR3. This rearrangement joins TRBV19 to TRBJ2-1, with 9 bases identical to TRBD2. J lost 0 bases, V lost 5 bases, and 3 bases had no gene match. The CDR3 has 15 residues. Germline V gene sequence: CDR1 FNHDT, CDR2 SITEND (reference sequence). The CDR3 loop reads CASSRDWVNYAEQFF. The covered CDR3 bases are TGTGCCAGCAGCAGGGACTGGGTTAACTATGCT.

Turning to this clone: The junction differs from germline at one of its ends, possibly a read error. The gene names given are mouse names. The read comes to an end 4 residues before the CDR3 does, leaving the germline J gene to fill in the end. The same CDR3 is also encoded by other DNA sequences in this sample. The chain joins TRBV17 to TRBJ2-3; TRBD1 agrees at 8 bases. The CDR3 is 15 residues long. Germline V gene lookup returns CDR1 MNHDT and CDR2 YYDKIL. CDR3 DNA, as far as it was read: TGCGCTAGCAGTAGGCAGGGGGCGAGTGCAGAA. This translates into CASSRQGASAE. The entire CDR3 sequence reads CASSRQGASAETLYF.

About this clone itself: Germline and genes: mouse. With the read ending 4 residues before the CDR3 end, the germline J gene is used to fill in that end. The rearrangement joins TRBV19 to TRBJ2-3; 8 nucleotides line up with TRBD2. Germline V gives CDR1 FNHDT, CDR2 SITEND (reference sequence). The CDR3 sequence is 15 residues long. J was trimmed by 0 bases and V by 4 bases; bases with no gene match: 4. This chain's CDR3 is CASSPGGPSAETLYF. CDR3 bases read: TGTGCCAGCAGTCCTGGGGGGCCTAGTGCAGAA.

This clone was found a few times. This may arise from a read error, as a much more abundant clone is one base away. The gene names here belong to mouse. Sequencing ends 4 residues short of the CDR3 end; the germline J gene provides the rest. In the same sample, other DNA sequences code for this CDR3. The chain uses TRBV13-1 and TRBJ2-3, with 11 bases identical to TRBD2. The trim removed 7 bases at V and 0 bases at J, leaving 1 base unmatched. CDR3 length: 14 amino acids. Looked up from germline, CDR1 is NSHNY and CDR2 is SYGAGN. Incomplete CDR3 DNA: TGTGCCAGCCGGGACTGGGGGAGTGCAGAA. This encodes CASRDWGSAE. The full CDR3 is CASRDWGSAETLYF.

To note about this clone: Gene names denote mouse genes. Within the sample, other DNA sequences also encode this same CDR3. The CDR3 is CTCSAPGQYNSPLYF. The sequenced part of the CDR3 DNA is TGCACCTGCAGTGCACCGGGACAGTATAATTCGCCC. The rearrangement links TRBV1 to TRBJ1-6; 7 bases agree with TRBD1. The read ends 3 residues before the CDR3 terminus; that terminus is restored from the germline J gene. TRBJ1-6 has ORF status, its function being uncertain. V trimming: 2 bases; J trimming: 4 bases; junction bases outside the gene matches: 2. This CDR3 has 15 amino acids. In germline, CDR1 is NSQYPW, CDR2 LRSPGD (reference sequence).

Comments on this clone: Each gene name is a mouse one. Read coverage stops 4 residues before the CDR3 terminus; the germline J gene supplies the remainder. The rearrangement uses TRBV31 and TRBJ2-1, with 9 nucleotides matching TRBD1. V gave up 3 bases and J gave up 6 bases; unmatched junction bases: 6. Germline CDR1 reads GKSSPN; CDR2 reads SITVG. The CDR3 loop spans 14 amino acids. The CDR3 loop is CAWRLQGALAEQFF. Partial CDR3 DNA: TGTGCCTGGAGGTTACAGGGGGCGCTTGCT.

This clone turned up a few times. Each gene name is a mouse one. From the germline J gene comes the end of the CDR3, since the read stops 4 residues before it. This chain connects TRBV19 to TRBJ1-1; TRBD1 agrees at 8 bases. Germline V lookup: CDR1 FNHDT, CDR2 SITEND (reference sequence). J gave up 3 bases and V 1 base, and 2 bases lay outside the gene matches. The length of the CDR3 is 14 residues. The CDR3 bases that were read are TGTGCCAGCAGTATACGGGACAGGTACACA. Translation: CASSIRDRYT. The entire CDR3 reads CASSIRDRYTEVFF.

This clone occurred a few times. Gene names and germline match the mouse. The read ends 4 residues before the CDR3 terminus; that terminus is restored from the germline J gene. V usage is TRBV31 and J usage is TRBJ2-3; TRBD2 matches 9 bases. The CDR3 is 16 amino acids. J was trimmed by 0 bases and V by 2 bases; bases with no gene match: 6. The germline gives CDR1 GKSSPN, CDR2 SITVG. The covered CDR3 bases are TGTGCCTGGAGTTCGGGACTGGGACCTAGTGCAGAA. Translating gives CAWSSGLGPSAE. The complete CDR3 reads CAWSSGLGPSAETLYF.

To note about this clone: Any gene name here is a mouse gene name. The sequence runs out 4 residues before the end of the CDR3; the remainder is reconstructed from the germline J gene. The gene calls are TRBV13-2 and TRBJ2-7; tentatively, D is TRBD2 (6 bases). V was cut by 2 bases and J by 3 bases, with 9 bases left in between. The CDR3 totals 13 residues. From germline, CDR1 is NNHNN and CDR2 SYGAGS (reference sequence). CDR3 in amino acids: CASGDQLGYEQYF. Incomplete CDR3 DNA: TGTGCCAGCGGTGACCAACTGGGCTAT.

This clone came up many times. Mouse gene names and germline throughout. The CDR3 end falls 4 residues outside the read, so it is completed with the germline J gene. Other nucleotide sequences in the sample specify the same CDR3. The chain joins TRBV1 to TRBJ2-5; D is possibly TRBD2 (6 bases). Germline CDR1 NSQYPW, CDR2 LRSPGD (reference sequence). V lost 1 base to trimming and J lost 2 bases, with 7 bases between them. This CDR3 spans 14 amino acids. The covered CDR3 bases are TGCACCTGCAGTGCAGGGGGGGTCCAAGAC. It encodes CTCSAGGVQD. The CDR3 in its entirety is CTCSAGGVQDTQYF.

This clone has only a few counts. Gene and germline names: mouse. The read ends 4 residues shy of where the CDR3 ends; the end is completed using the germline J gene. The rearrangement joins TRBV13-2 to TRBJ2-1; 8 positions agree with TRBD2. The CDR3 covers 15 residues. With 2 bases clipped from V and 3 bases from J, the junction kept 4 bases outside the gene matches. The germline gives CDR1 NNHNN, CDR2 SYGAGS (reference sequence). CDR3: CASGEKLGVYAEQFF. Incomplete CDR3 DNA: TGTGCCAGCGGTGAGAAACTGGGGGTCTATGCT.

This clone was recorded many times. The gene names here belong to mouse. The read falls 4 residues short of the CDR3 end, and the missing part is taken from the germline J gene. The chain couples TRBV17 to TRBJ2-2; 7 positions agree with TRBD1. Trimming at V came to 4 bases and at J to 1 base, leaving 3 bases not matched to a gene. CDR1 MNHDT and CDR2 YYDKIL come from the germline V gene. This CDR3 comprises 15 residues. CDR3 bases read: TGTGCTAGCAGTATTTACAGGGGAAACACCGGG. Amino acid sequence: CASSIYRGNTG. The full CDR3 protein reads CASSIYRGNTGQLYF.

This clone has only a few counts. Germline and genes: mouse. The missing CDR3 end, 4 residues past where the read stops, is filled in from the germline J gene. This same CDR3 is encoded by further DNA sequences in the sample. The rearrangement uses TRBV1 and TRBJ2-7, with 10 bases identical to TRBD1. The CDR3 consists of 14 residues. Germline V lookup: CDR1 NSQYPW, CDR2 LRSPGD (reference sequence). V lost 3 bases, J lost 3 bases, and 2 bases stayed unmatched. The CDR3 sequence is CTCSAGTGVYEQYF. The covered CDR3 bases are TGCACCTGCAGTGCCGGGACAGGGGTCTAT.

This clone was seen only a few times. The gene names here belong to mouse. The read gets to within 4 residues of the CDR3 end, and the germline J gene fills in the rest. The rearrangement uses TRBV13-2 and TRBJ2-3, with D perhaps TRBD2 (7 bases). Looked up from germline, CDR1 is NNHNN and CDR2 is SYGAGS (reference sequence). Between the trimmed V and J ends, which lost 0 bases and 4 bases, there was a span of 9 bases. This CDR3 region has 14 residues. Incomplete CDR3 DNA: TGTGCCAGCGGTGATGGGGGGGCTCCAGAA. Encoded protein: CASGDGGAPE. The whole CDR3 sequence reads CASGDGGAPETLYF.

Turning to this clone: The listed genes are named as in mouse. The CDR3 spells CASSFGGNQDTQYF. CDR3 DNA, as far as it was read: TGTGCCAGCAGCTTCGGGGGGAACCAAGAC. The rearrangement links TRBV3 to TRBJ2-5, with D tentatively TRBD2 (6 bases). The sequenced fragment ends 4 residues before the CDR3 boundary, so the rest is inferred from the germline J gene. V shed 3 bases and J shed 0 bases, with 7 bases lying between them. This CDR3 spans 14 amino acids. CDR1 and CDR2 from the germline V gene are SNHLY and FYNGKV (reference sequence). Filled out from reference TRBV3 and TRBJ2-5, the complete variable domain reads GPKVLQIPSHQIIDMGQMVTLNCDPVSNHLYFYWYKQILGQQMEFLVNFYNGKVMEKSKLFKDQFSVERPDGSYFTLKIQPTALEDSAVYFCASSFGGNQDTQYFGPGTRLLVL.

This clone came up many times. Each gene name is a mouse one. The CDR3 region is CASSLAPGGDTQYF. The DNA read from the CDR3 is TGTGCCAGCAGCTTAGCGCCAGGGGGGGAC. This rearrangement joins TRBV3 to TRBJ2-5; tentatively, D is TRBD1 (7 bases). The CDR3 extends 4 residues past the end of the read, so its final part is completed from the germline J gene. CDR1 is SNHLY, CDR2 FYNGKV, per germline (reference sequence). The CDR3 length is 14 residues.

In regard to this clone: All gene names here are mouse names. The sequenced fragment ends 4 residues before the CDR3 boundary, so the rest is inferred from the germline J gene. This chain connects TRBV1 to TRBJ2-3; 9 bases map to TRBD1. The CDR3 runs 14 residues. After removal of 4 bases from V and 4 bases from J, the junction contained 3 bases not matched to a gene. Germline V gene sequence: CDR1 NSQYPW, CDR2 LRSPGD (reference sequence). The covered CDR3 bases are TGCACCTGCAGTGGGGACAGGGAGCCAGAA. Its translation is CTCSGDREPE. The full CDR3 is CTCSGDREPETLYF.

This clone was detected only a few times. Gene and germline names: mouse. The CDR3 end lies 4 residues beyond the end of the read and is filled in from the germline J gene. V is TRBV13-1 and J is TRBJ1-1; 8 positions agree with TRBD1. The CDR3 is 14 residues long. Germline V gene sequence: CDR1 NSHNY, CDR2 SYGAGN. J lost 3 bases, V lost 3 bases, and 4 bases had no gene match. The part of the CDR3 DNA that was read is TGTGCCAGCAGTGGGACAGGGTCCGACACA. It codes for CASSGTGSDT. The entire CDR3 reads CASSGTGSDTEVFF.

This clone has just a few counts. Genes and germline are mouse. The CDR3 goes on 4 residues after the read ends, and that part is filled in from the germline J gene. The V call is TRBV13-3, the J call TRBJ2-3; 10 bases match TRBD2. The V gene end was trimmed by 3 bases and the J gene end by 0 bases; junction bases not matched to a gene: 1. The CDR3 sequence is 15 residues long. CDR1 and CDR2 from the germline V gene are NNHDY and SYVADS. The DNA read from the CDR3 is TGTGCCAGCAGTGTGGGACTGGGGAGTGCAGAA. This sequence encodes CASSVGLGSAE. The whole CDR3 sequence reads CASSVGLGSAETLYF.